Listed below are T cell receptor beta chains from one sample, sequenced in a study of OX40 agonist ivuxolimab in advanced cancers. Using immunoSEQ multiplex PCR, the repertoire was profiled, and TCRdb retains in-frame clones only, with some absent. The table has about 120,000 clones, 75% to 90% seen once. Material: CD4+ or CD8+ T cells sorted from blood, obtained in a trial of the OX40 agonist ivuxolimab. The source of these receptors is an adult with an advanced solid tumor such as melanoma, head and neck, liver or kidney cancer. CDR3s include the opening cysteine and the closing phenylalanine or tryptophan. The D gene is left open where the match is weak. Only some rows state a clone size, as once, few, many or a class for expanded clones.

TRBV19,TRBJ1-1,NA,NA,CASSMRETEAFF,TGTGCCAGTAGTATGAGGGAAACTGAAGCTTTCTTT
TRBV6-5,TRBJ1-6,NA,NA,CASRGGASYNSPLHF,TGTGCCAGCAGAGGAGGGGCTTCCTATAATTCACCCCTCCACTTT
TRBV28,TRBJ1-1,once,NA,CASRGGGGPTEAFF,TGTGCCAGCAGGGGAGGGGGGGGCCCCACTGAAGCTTTCTTT
TRBV28,TRBJ2-3,NA,NA,CASSWASKYTQYF,TGTGCCAGCAGTTGGGCCTCCAAATATACGCAGTATTTT
TRBV9,TRBJ2-2,NA,NA,CASSLRGTNTGELFF,TGTGCCAGCAGCCTAAGGGGGACGAACACCGGGGAGCTGTTTTTT
TRBV6-6,TRBJ2-3,NA,NA,CASSRLRARDTQYF,TGTGCCAGCAGTCGACTCCGGGCTAGAGATACGCAGTATTTT
TRBV30,TRBJ2-7,NA,NA,CAWSIRAQSYEQYF,TGTGCCTGGAGTATAAGGGCCCAATCCTACGAGCAGTACTTC
TRBV7-9,TRBJ2-7,NA,TRBD1,CASSTLGQTYEQYF,TGTGCCAGCAGCACCTTGGGACAGACCTACGAGCAGTACTTC
TRBV2,TRBJ2-7,NA,TRBD1,CASRTGQGEWDEQYF,TGTGCCAGCAGGACCGGACAGGGGGAATGGGACGAGCAGTACTTC
TRBV7-2,TRBJ2-1,NA,NA,CASSLGEAYNEQFF,TGTGCCAGCAGCTTAGGAGAGGCCTACAATGAGCAGTTCTTC
TRBV7-9,TRBJ1-4,NA,TRBD1,CASSLRTGGSEKLFF,TGTGCCAGCAGCCTCCGGACAGGGGGCTCTGAAAAACTGTTTTTT
TRBV4-3,TRBJ1-1,NA,TRBD1,CASSQSDRGTEAFF,TGCGCCAGCAGCCAAAGTGACAGGGGGACTGAAGCTTTCTTT
TRBV6-5,TRBJ2-6,NA,NA,CASFRAGSGANVLTF,TGTGCCAGCTTTCGAGCAGGGTCTGGGGCCAACGTCCTGACTTTC
TRBV7-2,TRBJ1-5,NA,NA,CASSAAVGSGQPQHF,TGTGCCAGCAGCGCGGCTGTGGGGTCCGGGCAGCCCCAGCATTTT
TRBV5-4,TRBJ1-6,NA,TRBD1,CASSLGGTVSYNSPLHF,TGTGCCAGCAGCTTGGGGGGGACAGTCTCTTATAATTCACCCCTCCACTTT
TRBV28,TRBJ1-2,NA,NA,CASSAPLTGYGYTF,TGTGCCAGCAGTGCCCCCCTAACGGGGTATGGCTACACCTTC
TRBV18,TRBJ2-5,NA,TRBD1,CASSYGQVQETQYF,TGTGCCAGCTCATACGGACAGGTTCAAGAGACCCAGTACTTC
TRBV7-6,TRBJ2-5,NA,TRBD2,CASSLTLAGGPRETQYF,TGTGCCAGCAGCTTAACCCTAGCGGGGGGGCCAAGAGAGACCCAGTACTTC
TRBV18,TRBJ1-6,NA,NA,CASSPALAPGVSPLHF,TGTGCCAGCTCACCAGCTCTTGCCCCCGGCGTTTCACCCCTCCACTTT
TRBV5-1,TRBJ2-2,NA,TRBD1,CASSFRTGNTGELFF,TGCGCCAGCAGCTTCCGGACAGGAAACACCGGGGAGCTGTTTTTT
TRBV2,TRBJ1-3,once,NA,CASSIKNSGNTIYF,TGTGCCAGCAGTATAAAAAACTCTGGAAACACCATATATTTT
TRBV6-5,TRBJ1-6,NA,NA,CASTMNSPLHF,TGTGCCAGCACAATGAATTCACCCCTCCACTTT
TRBV5-1,TRBJ2-3,NA,TRBD2,CASSLSSGGSNTDTQYF,TGCGCCAGCAGCTTAAGTAGCGGGGGGAGTAACACAGATACGCAGTATTTT
TRBV18,TRBJ2-3,NA,NA,CASSLQGAGNTDTQYF,TGTGCCAGCTCCCTTCAAGGGGCAGGCAACACAGATACGCAGTATTTT
TRBV2,TRBJ1-2,many,TRBD1,CASRTGQGSYGYTF,TGTGCCAGCAGGACGGGACAGGGGTCCTATGGCTACACCTTC
TRBV11-3,TRBJ2-1,NA,NA,CASSLRGGGGAYNEQFF,TGTGCCAGCAGCTTACGAGGGGGAGGGGGCGCCTACAATGAGCAGTTCTTC
TRBV9,TRBJ2-3,NA,NA,CASSVGGTDTQYF,TGTGCCAGCAGCGTCGGAGGGACAGATACGCAGTATTTT
TRBV9,TRBJ2-1,NA,TRBD2,CASSPLQDGTRQFF,TGTGCCAGCAGCCCCCTCCAAGACGGGACTAGACAGTTCTTC
TRBV5-1,TRBJ1-1,NA,NA,CASSSGLYTEAFF,TGCGCCAGCAGCTCCGGCCTTTACACTGAAGCTTTCTTT
TRBV6-5,TRBJ1-5,NA,NA,CASSYSASSNQPQHF,TGTGCCAGCAGTTACTCAGCAAGTAGCAATCAGCCCCAGCATTTT
TRBV30,TRBJ2-2,NA,NA,CAWSVRDTGELFF,TGTGCCTGGAGTGTACGGGACACCGGGGAGCTGTTTTTT